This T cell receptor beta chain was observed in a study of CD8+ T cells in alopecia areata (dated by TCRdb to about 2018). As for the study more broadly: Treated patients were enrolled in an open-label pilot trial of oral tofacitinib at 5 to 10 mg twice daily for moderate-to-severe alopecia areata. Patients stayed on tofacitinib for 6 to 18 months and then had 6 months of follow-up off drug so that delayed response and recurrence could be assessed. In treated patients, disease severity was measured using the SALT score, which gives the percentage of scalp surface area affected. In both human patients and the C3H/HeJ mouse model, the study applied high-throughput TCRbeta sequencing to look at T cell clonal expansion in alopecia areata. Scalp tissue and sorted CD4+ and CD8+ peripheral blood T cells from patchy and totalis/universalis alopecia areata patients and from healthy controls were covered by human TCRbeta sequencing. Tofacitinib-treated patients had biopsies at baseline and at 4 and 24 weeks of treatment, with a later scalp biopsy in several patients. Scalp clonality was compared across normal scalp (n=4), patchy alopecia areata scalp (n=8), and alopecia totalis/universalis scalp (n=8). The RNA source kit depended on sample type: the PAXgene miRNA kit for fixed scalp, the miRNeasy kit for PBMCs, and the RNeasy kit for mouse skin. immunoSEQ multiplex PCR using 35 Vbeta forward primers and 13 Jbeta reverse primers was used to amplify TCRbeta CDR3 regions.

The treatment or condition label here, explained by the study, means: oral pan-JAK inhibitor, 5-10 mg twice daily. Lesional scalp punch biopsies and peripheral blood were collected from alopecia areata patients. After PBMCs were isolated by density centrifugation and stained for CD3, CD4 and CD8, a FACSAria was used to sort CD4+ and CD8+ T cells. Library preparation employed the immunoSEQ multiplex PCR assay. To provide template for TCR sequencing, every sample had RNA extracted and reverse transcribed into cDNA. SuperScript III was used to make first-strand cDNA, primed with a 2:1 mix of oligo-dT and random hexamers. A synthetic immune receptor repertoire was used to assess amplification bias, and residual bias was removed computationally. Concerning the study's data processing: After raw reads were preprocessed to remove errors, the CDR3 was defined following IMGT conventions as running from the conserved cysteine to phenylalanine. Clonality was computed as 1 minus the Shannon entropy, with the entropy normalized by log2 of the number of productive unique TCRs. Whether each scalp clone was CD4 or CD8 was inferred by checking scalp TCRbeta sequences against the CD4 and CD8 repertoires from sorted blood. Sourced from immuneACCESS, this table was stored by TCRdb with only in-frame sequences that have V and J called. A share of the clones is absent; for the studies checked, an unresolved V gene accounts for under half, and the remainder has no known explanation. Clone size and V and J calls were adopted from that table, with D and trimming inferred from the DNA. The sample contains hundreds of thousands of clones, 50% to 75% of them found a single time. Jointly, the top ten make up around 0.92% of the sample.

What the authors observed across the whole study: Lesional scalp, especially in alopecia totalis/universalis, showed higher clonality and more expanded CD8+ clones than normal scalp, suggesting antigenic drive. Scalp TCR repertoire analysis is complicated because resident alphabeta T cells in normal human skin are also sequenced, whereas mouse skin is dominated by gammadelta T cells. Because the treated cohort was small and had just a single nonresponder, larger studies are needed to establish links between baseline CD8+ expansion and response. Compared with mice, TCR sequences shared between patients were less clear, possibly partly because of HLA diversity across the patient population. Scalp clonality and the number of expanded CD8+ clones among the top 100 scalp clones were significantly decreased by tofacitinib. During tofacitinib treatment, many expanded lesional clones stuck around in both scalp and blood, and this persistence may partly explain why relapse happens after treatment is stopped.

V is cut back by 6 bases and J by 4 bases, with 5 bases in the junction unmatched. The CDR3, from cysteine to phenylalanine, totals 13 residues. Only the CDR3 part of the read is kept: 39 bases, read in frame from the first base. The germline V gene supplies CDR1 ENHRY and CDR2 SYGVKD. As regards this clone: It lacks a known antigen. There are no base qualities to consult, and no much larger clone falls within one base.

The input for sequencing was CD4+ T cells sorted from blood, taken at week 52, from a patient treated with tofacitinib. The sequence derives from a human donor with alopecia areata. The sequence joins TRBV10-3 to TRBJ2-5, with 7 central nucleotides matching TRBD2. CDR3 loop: CAIRRSGAETQYF. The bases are TGTGCCATCAGGAGGAGCGGGGCAGAGACCCAGTACTTC.